Listed here are 27 T cell receptor beta chains from one sample, sequenced in a study of shared clonotypes between healthy human individuals. Clones were read by immunoSEQ multiplex PCR, and TCRdb kept only the in-frame ones, dropping some. The data show roughly 480,000 clones, about 80% seen once. Sequencing was done on a sample of PBMCs. The receptors here all came from a woman between 40 and 50 years old in good health. Some clones in this sample may be carry-over from other donors' samples.

This clone was counted between two and nine times. The rearrangement uses TRBV28 and TRBJ2-1; D remains ambiguous. Germline lookup yields CDR1 MDHEN and CDR2 SYDVKM. The V gene lost 7 bases and the J gene lost 1 base, with 11 bases spanning the gap. The CDR3 sequence is 14 residues long. DNA of the CDR3: TGTGCCAGCAACCCCGTTAGGTCCTACAATGAGCAGTTCTTC. It translates to CASNPVRSYNEQFF.

The chain has TRBV7-2 and TRBJ2-3; D is ambiguous. The germline gives CDR1 SGHTA, CDR2 FQGNSA. The CDR3 spans 12 residues. Trimming took 2 bases from V and 4 from J, leaving 4 bases between them. The CDR3 loop is CASSLSPDTQYF. CDR3 nucleotide sequence: TGTGCCAGCAGCTTAAGTCCAGATACGCAGTATTTT. The full variable domain, its missing parts supplied by reference TRBV7-2 and TRBJ2-3, is GAGVSQSPSNKVTEKGKDVELRCDPISGHTALYWYRQSLGQGLEFLIYFQGNSAPDKSGLPSDRFSAERTGGSVSTLTIQRTQQEDSAVYLCASSLSPDTQYFGPGTRLTVL.

This clone was found a few times. J is TRBJ1-1 and V is TRBV7-9; D is ambiguous. Germline lookup yields CDR1 SEHNR and CDR2 FQNEAQ (reference sequence). This CDR3 has 12 residues. The germline V and J ends were trimmed by 4 bases and 8 bases, with 11 bases remaining between them. DNA of the CDR3: TGTGCCAGCAGCTCCGCATGGAACGAAGCTTTCTTT. Translated: CASSSAWNEAFF.

This clone appeared a single time. V and J are TRBV9 and TRBJ1-3; 7 positions match TRBD1. There are 20 residues in the CDR3. V gave up 1 base and J gave up 4 bases; unmatched junction bases: 20. CDR1 and CDR2 from the germline V gene are SGDLS and YYNGEE. CDR3 DNA: TGTGCCAGCAGCGTATTTGGGACAGAGCCCAACCCAGTGTCAGGAAACACCATATATTTT. Translation gives CASSVFGTEPNPVSGNTIYF.

This clone has more than one count but fewer than ten. The rearrangement joins TRBV11-3 to TRBJ2-2; D is uncertain. CDR3 length: 13 amino acids. V shed 3 bases and J shed 6 bases, with 8 bases lying between them. The V gene's germline CDR1 is SGHNT and CDR2 YENEEA. The CDR3 coding sequence is TGTGCCAGCAGCTTTACCTATCCCGGGGAGCTGTTTTTT. It codes for CASSFTYPGELFF.

This chain joins TRBV5-1 and TRBJ1-5; 10 bases fit TRBD1. CDR1 is SGHRS and CDR2 is YFSETQ in the germline V gene. V lost 3 bases and J lost 5; bases outside the gene matches: 5. This CDR3 has 15 residues. CDR3 residues: CASSSTGGAHQPQHF. Written as DNA, the CDR3 is TGCGCCAGCAGCTCGACAGGGGGCGCGCATCAGCCCCAGCATTTT.

The chain couples TRBV18 to TRBJ1-2; D call uncertain. Germline V gives CDR1 KGHSH, CDR2 LQKENI. Between the trimmed V and J ends, which lost 3 bases and 8 bases, there was a span of 13 bases. CDR3 size: 13 residues. The CDR3 bases are TGTGCCAGCTCACCGGTCGATTCCCTGGGCTACACCTTC. This sequence encodes CASSPVDSLGYTF.

The chain couples TRBV7-8 to TRBJ2-5; either TRBD1 or TRBD2 may supply D (7 bases each). There are 13 residues in the CDR3. Germline CDR1 reads SGHVS; CDR2 reads FQNEAQ. Trimming left V 5 bases short and J 7 bases short, with 14 bases between. DNA of the CDR3: TGTGCCAGCAGCACCTCAGGGGGGGGGACCCAGTACTTC. Its protein is CASSTSGGGTQYF.

The chain is built from TRBV9 and TRBJ2-1, with D possibly TRBD2 on 6 matching bases. The CDR3 consists of 15 residues. Germline V lookup: CDR1 SGDLS, CDR2 YYNGEE. The V end lost 4 bases, the J end lost 3 bases, and 14 bases lay between the germline ends. CDR3 nucleotide sequence: TGTGCCAGCAGCCCCGGGCCGGGGGACTACAATGAGCAGTTCTTC. This translates into CASSPGPGDYNEQFF. Using reference TRBV9 and TRBJ2-1 for the parts outside the CDR3, the full variable domain is DSGVTQTPKHLITATGQRVTLRCSPRSGDLSVYWYQQSLDQGLQFLIQYYNGEERAKGNILERFSAQQFPDLHSELNLSSLELGDSALYFCASSPGPGDYNEQFFGPGTRLTVL.

The V gene is TRBV9, the J gene TRBJ2-7; 10 bases map to TRBD1. Trimming took 3 bases from V and 4 from J; bases not matched to a gene: 4. Per germline, CDR1 SGDLS and CDR2 YYNGEE. This CDR3 spans 14 amino acids. The CDR3 loop is CASSEGQGRYEQYF. Here the CDR3 DNA reads TGTGCCAGCAGCGAGGGACAGGGGCGATACGAGCAGTACTTC.

This chain uses TRBV29-1 with TRBJ2-1; 11 bases map to TRBD1. CDR3 length: 13 amino acids. Trimming removed 6 bases from V and 6 bases from J; junction bases left unmatched: 4. Germline V gene sequence: CDR1 SQVTM, CDR2 ANQGSEA. The CDR3 loop is CSVEGQGGNEQFF. The CDR3 nucleotides are TGCAGCGTGGAGGGACAGGGGGGCAATGAGCAGTTCTTC.

This clone was seen just once. The J gene is TRBJ2-1, the V gene TRBV15; no clear D gene. Trimming removed 0 bases at V and 6 bases at J, with 9 bases between. The CDR3 consists of 14 residues. Per germline, CDR1 LNHNV and CDR2 YYDKDF (reference sequence). The CDR3 DNA sequence: TGTGCCACCAGCAGAGATCCCAGTATCAATGAGCAGTTCTTC. Translation gives CATSRDPSINEQFF.

This sequence joins TRBV5-4 and TRBJ2-7; TRBD1 aligns across 9 bases. This CDR3 has 15 residues. Germline-derived CDR1 and CDR2 are SGHNT and YYREEE (reference sequence). V trimming: 0 bases; J trimming: 7 bases; junction bases outside the gene matches: 8. The CDR3 DNA reads TGTGCCAGCAGCTTGGCCGGGGACAGGGCTTGGGAGCAGTACTTC. It encodes CASSLAGDRAWEQYF. Filled out from reference TRBV5-4 and TRBJ2-7, the complete variable domain reads ETGVTQSPTHLIKTRGQQVTLRCSSQSGHNTVSWYQQALGQGPQFIFQYYREEENGRGNFPPRFSGLQFPNYSSELNVNALELDDSALYLCASSLAGDRAWEQYFGPGTRLTVT.

The chain couples TRBV7-2 to TRBJ1-1, with TRBD1 identical over 7 bases. Per the germline V gene, CDR1 is SGHTA and CDR2 is FQGNSA. With 9 bases clipped from V and 2 bases from J, the junction kept 12 bases outside the gene matches. The CDR3 sequence is 15 residues long. CDR3 loop: CARSVAGGKNTEAFF. Here the CDR3 DNA reads TGTGCCAGGAGCGTGGCAGGGGGGAAAAACACTGAAGCTTTCTTT.

A few counts support this clone. The CDR3 DNA sequence: TGTGCCAGCAGTGACGCTAGCGGGACCTACAATGAGCAGTTCTTC. Translation: CASSDASGTYNEQFF. The chain combines TRBV6-4 with TRBJ2-1, with 9 nucleotides matching TRBD2. Germline CDR1 is MRHNA and CDR2 is SNTAGT. Unmatched junction bases numbered 1, after V lost 2 bases and J lost 2 bases. The CDR3 totals 15 residues.

V gene TRBV27 combines with J gene TRBJ2-1; 8 bases agree with TRBD2. V lost 6 bases and J lost 4; bases outside the gene matches: 11. This CDR3 is built from 16 residues. Germline CDR1 and CDR2: MNHEY and SMNVEV (reference sequence). The CDR3, as DNA: TGTGCCAGCAGCCTCGGGGCTAGCGGGTATTACAATGAGCAGTTCTTC. Amino acid sequence: CASSLGASGYYNEQFF.

The genes are TRBV6-5 and TRBJ2-7, with 12 nucleotides matching TRBD2. V shed 11 bases, J shed 1 base, and the junction held 6 bases outside the gene matches. This CDR3 comprises 14 residues. Germline V gives CDR1 MNHEY, CDR2 SVGAGI. CDR3 DNA: TGTGCCTGCTCGACTAGCGGGAGATCCTACGAGCAGTACTTC. Its translation is CACSTSGRSYEQYF.

The J gene is TRBJ2-7, the V gene TRBV7-2, with TRBD1 identical over 8 bases. The CDR3 sequence is 15 residues long. J lost 4 bases, V lost 7 bases, and 12 bases had no gene match. Per the germline V gene, CDR1 is SGHTA and CDR2 is FQGNSA. CDR3: CASKRQGTSGYEQYF. In DNA, the CDR3 is TGTGCCAGCAAACGACAGGGGACCTCGGGATACGAGCAGTACTTC.

This rearrangement joins TRBV18 to TRBJ1-5, with 7 bases that match TRBD1. The germline CDR1 and CDR2 sequences are KGHSH and LQKENI. The V and J ends lost 8 bases and 7 bases, in that order; junction bases with no gene match: 8. The CDR3 totals 13 residues. The CDR3 region is CASQTGVGQPQHF. DNA for the CDR3: TGTGCCAGCCAAACAGGGGTAGGACAGCCCCAGCATTTT.

The genes are TRBV30 and TRBJ2-2, with TRBD2 as a possible D gene (6 bases). The CDR3 has 13 amino acids. The ends were cut back, 5 bases at V and 5 bases at J, with 12 bases in the middle. Germline V gene sequence: CDR1 GTSNPN, CDR2 SVGIG (reference sequence). The CDR3 coding sequence is TGTGCCTGGGGACTAATGATAACCGGGGAGCTGTTTTTT. It is translated as CAWGLMITGELFF. Together with reference TRBV30 and TRBJ2-2, the CDR3 gives the full variable domain: SQTIHQWPATLVQPVGSPLSLECTVEGTSNPNLYWYRQAAGRGLQLLFYSVGIGQISSEVPQNLSASRPQDRQFILSSKKLLLSDSGFYLCAWGLMITGELFFGEGSRLTVL.

About this clone: Other nucleotide sequences from this sample produce the same CDR3. V is TRBV5-1 and J is TRBJ1-1, with TRBD1 as a possible D gene (6 bases). CDR3 length equals 14 residues. The germline V gene encodes CDR1 SGHRS and CDR2 YFSETQ. The ends were cut back, 0 bases at V and 5 bases at J, with 11 bases in the middle. CDR3 in DNA: TGCGCCAGCAGCTTGGCGGGAGGGGGTACTGAAGCTTTCTTT. It encodes CASSLAGGGTEAFF.

CDR3 DNA sequence: TGTGCCAGCAGCTTGGCTAGACAAGAGACCCAGTACTTC. It translates to CASSLARQETQYF. The chain carries TRBV11-1 and TRBJ2-5; D remains ambiguous. Germline values: CDR1 SGHAT, CDR2 FQDESV (reference sequence). V dropped 3 bases and J dropped 2 bases, with 7 bases sitting between them. The CDR3 covers 13 residues.

This sequence joins TRBV5-1 and TRBJ2-7; a weak D match, TRBD2 (5 bases). The CDR3 extends over 14 amino acids. CDR1 is SGHRS and CDR2 is YFSETQ in the germline V gene. V was cut by 0 bases and J by 0 bases, with 7 bases left in between. CDR3 region: CASSLAGNSYEQYF. CDR3 DNA: TGCGCCAGCAGCTTGGCGGGGAACTCCTACGAGCAGTACTTC.

In this sample, this clone turned up once. The chain combines TRBV27 with TRBJ2-7, with D tentatively TRBD2 (6 bases). This CDR3 comprises 14 residues. The V and J ends lost 4 bases and 2 bases respectively, with 12 bases between them. Looked up from germline, CDR1 is MNHEY and CDR2 is SMNVEV (reference sequence). CDR3 bases: TGTGCCAGCAGTTGGTCCGGGGGACCCTACGAGCAGTACTTC. This translates into CASSWSGGPYEQYF.

V is TRBV30 and J is TRBJ2-5; 11 positions agree with TRBD2. The end of the DNA is better explained by TRBJ2-7, so the J call may be wrong. The V gene's germline CDR1 is GTSNPN and CDR2 SVGIG (reference sequence). CDR3 length: 14 residues. CDR3 sequence (DNA): TGTGCCTGGAGGCTAGCGGGAGGAGGGTACGAGCAGTACTTC. Encoded protein: CAWRLAGGGYEQYF.

This rearrangement joins TRBV11-2 to TRBJ2-5; 12 bases are a match to TRBD1. Germline trimming cut 3 bases from V and 5 bases from J; bases unmatched to any gene: 4. This CDR3 spans 15 amino acids. The germline gives CDR1 SGHAT, CDR2 FQNNGV. This CDR3 reads CASSLGTGGGETQYF. Here the CDR3 DNA reads TGTGCCAGCAGCTTGGGGACAGGGGGCGGTGAGACCCAGTACTTC.

This clone turned up a few times. The chain links TRBV6-1 to TRBJ1-1; D might be TRBD1 (6 bases). The CDR3 has 14 residues. V lost 6 bases, J lost 7 bases, and 18 bases lay in between. Germline-derived CDR1 and CDR2 are MNHNS and SASEGT. The CDR3 DNA follows: TGTGCCAGCAGGAAGGACAGACTGCCCGGTGAAGCTTTCTTT. This encodes CASRKDRLPGEAFF.